Each of the 17 T cell receptor beta chains below was sequenced from the same sample in a study of memory B cells and T cells in multiple sclerosis (dated by TCRdb to 2016 to 2019). After CFSE-labeled PBMCs were cultured without any stimulus, the autoproliferating (CFSEdim) and non-proliferating (CFSEhi) T cell fractions were each sequenced on their own. In total, over 4.5x10^7 CFSE-labeled PBMCs were cultured without stimulus for six to eight days, after which replicate wells were pooled. No antigen has been assigned to these receptors. Library preparation used the immunoSEQ multiplex PCR assay. As stored in TCRdb, this immuneACCESS dataset retains in-frame rearrangements with V and J assigned. A fraction of the clones does not appear; measured against another copy, unresolved V genes explain less than half of the discrepancy, and the remainder lacks a known reason. The sample profile shows fewer than 40,000 clones; roughly 86% of them were found once. The top ten constitute less than 3.5% of the sample.

The source material was PBMCs from blood kept in culture. The receptors derive from a human donor with multiple sclerosis.

CDR3 loop: CASSLAFGGSGELFF. CDR3 coding DNA: TGCGCCAGCAGCTTGGCGTTTGGGGGCTCCGGGGAGCTGTTTTTT. The chain employs TRBV5-1 and TRBJ2-2; tentatively, D is TRBD1 (6 bases). The CDR3 extends over 15 amino acids. Per the germline V gene, CDR1 is SGHRS and CDR2 is YFSETQ. V lost 0 bases and J 6 bases, leaving 12 bases between the germline ends.

The V and J genes are TRBV19 and TRBJ1-2; a weak D match, TRBD1 (6 bases). V was trimmed by 5 bases and J by 2 bases, leaving 12 bases between them. The CDR3 is 14 amino acids. Germline lookup yields CDR1 LNHDA and CDR2 SQIVND (reference sequence). The CDR3 sequence: CASSPAGTNYGYTF. Written as DNA, the CDR3 is TGTGCCAGTAGTCCCGCCGGGACAAACTATGGCTACACCTTC.

V gene TRBV5-1 combines with J gene TRBJ2-3; the D is unclear. V was cut by 2 bases and J by 2 bases, with 9 bases left in between. The CDR3 totals 14 residues. Germline lookup yields CDR1 SGHRS and CDR2 YFSETQ. As DNA, the CDR3 is TGCGCCAGCAGCTTTTCCCGAGACACAGATACGCAGTATTTT. Translating it yields CASSFSRDTDTQYF.

The chain recombines TRBV6-5 with TRBJ2-2, with 7 nucleotides matching TRBD1. With 2 bases clipped from V and 4 bases from J, the junction kept 7 bases outside the gene matches. There are 16 residues in the CDR3. Germline V lookup: CDR1 MNHEY, CDR2 SVGAGI. The CDR3 coding sequence is TGTGCCAGCAGTTACGAGGGGGCCAGGGGCACCGGGGAGCTGTTTTTT. It codes for CASSYEGARGTGELFF.

The V and J genes are TRBV28 and TRBJ1-4, with D possibly TRBD1 on 5 matching bases. The length of the CDR3 is 14 residues. The V end was cut by 3 bases, the J end by 1 base, with 6 bases between. CDR1 is MDHEN, CDR2 SYDVKM, per germline. In DNA, the CDR3 is TGTGCCAGCAGTTTCCAGGGAACTAATGAAAAACTGTTTTTT. Encoded protein: CASSFQGTNEKLFF.

This rearrangement joins TRBV6-1 to TRBJ2-7; no clear D. Germline CDR1 is MNHNS and CDR2 is SASEGT. This CDR3 contains 12 residues. The germline V and J ends were trimmed by 4 bases and 6 bases, with 10 bases remaining between them. CDR3 in amino acids: CASSGYLGEQYF. CDR3 DNA: TGTGCCAGCAGTGGGTACCTGGGCGAGCAGTACTTC.

The V call is TRBV29-1, the J call TRBJ2-1, with TRBD2 matching over 11 bases. The J segment lost 9 bases and the V segment lost 7 bases, leaving 2 bases of the junction unmatched. CDR1 is SQVTM, CDR2 ANQGSEA, per germline. The CDR3 runs to 11 residues. The CDR3 protein is CSGLAGFEQFF. CDR3 nucleotide sequence: TGCAGCGGACTAGCGGGATTTGAGCAGTTCTTC.

The chain recombines TRBV28 with TRBJ1-5; D not resolved. Trimming cost V 6 bases and J 1 base, with 13 bases left between them. CDR1 and CDR2 (germline): MDHEN, SYDVKM. This CDR3 is 15 amino acids long. The CDR3 DNA is TGTGCCAGCAGCAGAGGACGGTCAAGCAATCAGCCCCAGCATTTT. Its translation: CASSRGRSSNQPQHF.

V gene TRBV7-3 combines with J gene TRBJ1-6; 9 bases are shared with TRBD1. Per germline, CDR1 SGHTA and CDR2 FQGTGA. V lost 5 bases to trimming and J lost 9 bases; unmatched junction nucleotides: 5. This CDR3 comprises 14 residues. The CDR3 coding sequence is TGTGCCAGCAGCCAGACAGGGGGGAGTTCACCCCTCCACTTT. This translates into CASSQTGGSSPLHF.

This chain links TRBV2 with TRBJ2-5; D is undetermined. The V gene's germline CDR1 is SNHLY and CDR2 FYNNEI. V was cut by 5 bases and J by 1 base, with 2 bases left in between. This CDR3 is built from 11 residues. As DNA, the CDR3 is TGTGCCAGCAGTTTCCAAGAGACCCAGTACTTC. As protein: CASSFQETQYF. Together with reference TRBV2 and TRBJ2-5, the CDR3 gives the full variable domain: EPEVTQTPSHQVTQMGQEVILRCVPISNHLYFYWYRQILGQKVEFLVSFYNNEISEKSEIFDDQFSVERPDGSNFTLKIRSTKLEDSAMYFCASSFQETQYFGPGTRLLVL.

This clone was seen a single time. This chain links TRBV7-8 with TRBJ2-3, with 11 bases identical to TRBD2. Germline V gene data show CDR1 as SGHVS and CDR2 as FQNEAQ. V lost 4 bases, J lost 3 bases, and 9 bases stayed unmatched. This CDR3 has 17 residues. The CDR3 is CASSSGRLAGGTDTQYF. The CDR3 DNA follows: TGTGCCAGCAGCTCCGGGAGGCTAGCGGGGGGAACAGATACGCAGTATTTT.

The gene calls are TRBV29-1 and TRBJ2-4, with D perhaps matching TRBD1 (6 bases). V lost 7 bases to trimming and J lost 4 bases, with 11 bases between them. The CDR3 contains 12 residues. Germline assignment: CDR1 SQVTM and CDR2 ANQGSEA. The CDR3 is CSARTAKNIQYF. CDR3 nucleotide sequence: TGCAGCGCCCGGACAGCGAAAAACATTCAGTACTTC.

This chain joins TRBV5-1 and TRBJ1-5; D is undetermined. CDR1 and CDR2 from the germline V gene are SGHRS and YFSETQ. The CDR3 has 15 residues. Trimming shortened V by 0 bases and J by 1 base, and 8 bases separated the two germline ends. The CDR3 DNA follows: TGCGCCAGCAGCTTGGGGGGAATGAGCAATCAGCCCCAGCATTTT. Protein: CASSLGGMSNQPQHF.

The count of this clone is one. This chain links TRBV7-6 with TRBJ2-6, with D possibly being TRBD1 or TRBD2 (5 bases each). V was shortened by 1 base and J by 0 bases, with 10 bases between the two germline ends. This CDR3 is built from 17 residues. Germline values: CDR1 SGHVS, CDR2 FNYEAQ. CDR3 in amino acids: CASSLEGDGSGANVLTF. The CDR3 nucleotides read TGTGCCAGCAGCTTAGAAGGGGACGGCTCTGGGGCCAACGTCCTGACTTTC.

V gene TRBV13 combines with J gene TRBJ2-7; D is possibly TRBD1 (6 bases). Looked up from germline, CDR1 is PRHDT and CDR2 is FYEKMQ (reference sequence). The V gene lost 6 bases and the J gene lost 2 bases, with 8 bases spanning the gap. CDR3 length: 12 amino acids. The DNA for the CDR3 is TGTGCCAGCAGTTCAGGGGCCTACGAGCAGTACTTC. Protein product: CASSSGAYEQYF.

CDR3 sequence reads: CASSLAARGRSYNEQFF. The CDR3 bases are TGTGCCAGCAGCTTAGCGGCCAGGGGGAGATCCTACAATGAGCAGTTCTTC. This chain links TRBV7-6 with TRBJ2-1; 7 bases match TRBD1. Germline V gene sequence: CDR1 SGHVS, CDR2 FNYEAQ. V was pared by 0 bases and J by 1 base, with 6 bases of the junction left unmatched. CDR3 length: 17 amino acids.

The chain joins TRBV28 to TRBJ1-3; D call uncertain. Germline CDR1 MDHEN, CDR2 SYDVKM. The CDR3 totals 13 residues. Trimming removed 4 bases from V and 3 bases from J, with 7 bases in between. CDR3 nucleotide sequence: TGTGCCAGCAGTTCCGGAATTGGAAACACCATATATTTT. This codes for CASSSGIGNTIYF.